This TCR beta chain was sequenced in a study of blood T cells in healthy people across ages. For every donor, a draw yielded about 10 milliliters of peripheral blood. This clonotype was seen a few times. No antigen is known for it. A second PCR of about 6 to 12 cycles used a sample-barcoded 5' primer and a J-beta primer mix. Each of the samples gave a minimum of 2.5 million paired-end reads that contained CDR3. TCRdb itself ran the 5' RACE reads through MiXCR, one entry per CDR3 protein. The sample has about 640,000 distinct CDR3 sequences; approximately 59% are singletons. Study-level findings and limits: Correlation between TCR beta diversity and naive T cell percentage was strong. Both naive CD4+ cell counts and diversity were greater in long-lived donors than in aged donors.

CDR1 is MGHRA, CDR2 YSYEKL, per germline. V lost 2 bases to trimming and J lost 0 bases; unmatched junction nucleotides: 0. The length of the CDR3 is 14 residues. The chain couples TRBV4-1 to TRBJ1-2, with 7 bases that match TRBD1. The clonotype originates from a man aged 55 to 70 in good health. The sequencing sample was made of blood. The CDR3 loop is CASSQTGANYGYTF. The CDR3, as DNA: TGCGCCAGCAGCCAAACAGGGGCTAACTATGGCTACACCTTC.